The 11 T cell receptor beta chains in this list originate from one sample, sequenced in a study of cytomegalovirus exposure and HLA in healthy donors. It was with 60 Vbeta and 13 Jbeta primers that the PCR ran. TCRdb's copy holds only in-frame clones and misses some; the assay was immunoSEQ multiplex PCR. The table shows about 170,000 clones, with about three quarters occurring only once. Sequenced: PBMCs. These receptor sequences come from a woman aged 45-65 years in good health and CMV-seropositive.

The chain is built from TRBV18 and TRBJ1-1, with no clear D. The CDR3 extends over 13 amino acids. The ends were cut back, 5 bases at V and 1 base at J, with 8 bases in the middle. Germline CDR1 is KGHSH and CDR2 is LQKENI. The CDR3 region is CASSSSGNTEAFF. The CDR3 bases are TGTGCCAGCTCATCCTCAGGGAACACTGAAGCTTTCTTT.

This rearrangement joins TRBV15 to TRBJ1-4; D is ambiguous. Germline CDR1 and CDR2: LNHNV and YYDKDF (reference sequence). This CDR3 contains 13 residues. V was cut by 3 bases and J by 11 bases, with 13 bases left in between. The CDR3 DNA is TGTGCCACCAGCAGTGAACGATCGAGTAAACTGTTTTTT. Amino acids: CATSSERSSKLFF.

V and J are TRBV19 and TRBJ2-5, with TRBD2 matching 11 bases. CDR3 length: 16 residues. V shed 5 bases, J shed 2 bases, and the junction held 7 bases outside the gene matches. Germline CDR1 is LNHDA and CDR2 is SQIVND (reference sequence). The DNA of the CDR3 is TGTGCCAGTAGTCCTGGGACTAGCGGACTACAAGAGACCCAGTACTTC. Protein sequence: CASSPGTSGLQETQYF.

The chain employs TRBV2 and TRBJ1-6; D gene uncertain. The CDR3 runs to 14 residues. CDR1 SNHLY and CDR2 FYNNEI come from the germline V gene. V was clipped by 8 bases and J by 9 bases, with 17 bases between them. The CDR3: CASDNRDRGSPLHF. As DNA, the CDR3 is TGTGCCAGCGACAACCGGGATCGGGGTTCACCCCTCCACTTT.

This clone showed up just once. This sequence joins TRBV2 and TRBJ1-2; D gene ambiguous. Germline-derived CDR1 and CDR2 are SNHLY and FYNNEI. The germline V and J ends were trimmed by 4 bases and 5 bases, with 8 bases remaining between them. The length of the CDR3 is 12 residues. The CDR3 nucleotides read TGTGCCAGCAGTGGAGAGGGATATGGCTACACCTTC. Translated, it gives CASSGEGYGYTF.

In this sample, this clone turned up a few times. The CDR3 reads CASSSGTGNTGELFF. The CDR3 DNA is TGCGCCAGCAGCTCCGGGACAGGGAACACCGGGGAGCTGTTTTTT. This chain links TRBV5-1 with TRBJ2-2, with TRBD1 matching 8 bases. The junction had 2 bases not matched to a gene; V was cut back by 3 bases and J by 1 base. This CDR3 has 15 amino acids. Germline CDR1 SGHRS, CDR2 YFSETQ.

CDR3 sequence: CASSRGAAGAYEQYF. As DNA, the CDR3 is TGCGCCAGCAGCCGGGGTGCGGCGGGGGCCTACGAGCAGTACTTC. This rearrangement joins TRBV4-3 to TRBJ2-7; 7 nucleotides align to TRBD2. CDR1 is LGHNA and CDR2 is YSLEER in the germline V gene. Trimming removed 4 bases from V and 2 bases from J; junction bases left unmatched: 8. The CDR3 loop spans 15 amino acids.

The gene calls are TRBV27 and TRBJ2-1; D remains ambiguous. The V end lost 2 bases, the J end lost 0 bases, and 11 bases lay between the germline ends. Germline CDR1 and CDR2: MNHEY and SMNVEV (reference sequence). The CDR3 extends over 16 amino acids. The CDR3: CASSLDWAASYNEQFF. For the CDR3, the DNA is TGTGCCAGCAGTTTAGATTGGGCAGCCTCCTACAATGAGCAGTTCTTC.

The rearrangement joins TRBV11-2 to TRBJ1-2; 8 nucleotides line up with TRBD1. V lost 2 bases, J lost 2 bases, and 7 bases stayed unmatched. Looked up from germline, CDR1 is SGHAT and CDR2 is FQNNGV. The CDR3 extends over 16 amino acids. The CDR3 nucleotides are TGTGCCAGCAGCTTATCCCTAAGGACAGGGAACTATGGCTACACCTTC. Amino acid sequence: CASSLSLRTGNYGYTF.

The chain has TRBV4-1 and TRBJ2-1; 8 nucleotides align to TRBD2. In germline, CDR1 is MGHRA, CDR2 YSYEKL. The CDR3 extends over 17 amino acids. The V segment lost 1 base and the J segment 4 bases; nucleotides outside the gene matches: 9. CDR3 amino acids: CASSQVLGGLVYNEQFF. The CDR3 DNA is TGCGCCAGCAGCCAAGTGTTGGGGGGACTAGTGTACAATGAGCAGTTCTTC.

The J gene is TRBJ2-2, the V gene TRBV18; D not resolved. This CDR3 contains 15 residues. Germline V gene lookup returns CDR1 KGHSH and CDR2 LQKENI. V lost 2 bases and J 2 bases, leaving 9 bases between the germline ends. The CDR3 is CASSPSSDNTGELFF. CDR3 nucleotide sequence: TGTGCCAGCTCACCAAGCAGCGACAACACCGGGGAGCTGTTTTTT.